This T cell receptor beta chain came from a study of T cells after yellow fever vaccination. MiXCR, run by TCRdb on the 5' RACE reads, gives a single entry per CDR3 protein. The sample contains under 90,000 distinct CDR3 sequences, more than 6.5% of which appear only once. CDR1 is DFQATT and CDR2 is SNEGSKA in the germline V gene (reference sequence). The CDR3 length is 9 residues. The ends were cut back, 7 bases at V and 6 bases at J, with 6 bases in the middle. The rearrangement links TRBV20-1 to TRBJ1-1, with no clear D. The material was CD8+ T cells sorted from PBMCs, obtained roughly seven weeks after the first yellow fever vaccination. This clonotype originated in a man aged 18 to 30 who received the YFV17D yellow fever vaccine. DNA of the CDR3: TGCAGTGAAGGGCCTGAAGCTTTCTTT. Residues: CSEGPEAFF.